Each of the 30 T cell receptor beta chains below was sequenced from the same sample in a study of response to subunit inactivated influenza vaccine. TCRdb itself ran the RT-PCR reads through MiXCR, one entry per CDR3 protein. The sample consists of fewer than 550,000 distinct CDR3 sequences, 25% of them appearing once. The sequencing used CD4+ T cells sorted from PBMCs, collected around 5 days after vaccination. Source of these receptors: a man aged 50-59 years who received an inactivated influenza vaccine.

This chain connects TRBV5-1 to TRBJ2-2, with D perhaps TRBD2 (6 bases). CDR1 is SGHRS and CDR2 is YFSETQ in the germline V gene. The CDR3 loop spans 15 amino acids. Trimming removed 4 bases at V and 5 bases at J, with 15 bases between. CDR3 region: CASSGGSGSTGELFF. CDR3 DNA: TGCGCCAGCAGCGGAGGGTCAGGTTCGACCGGGGAGCTGTTTTTT. Combining the CDR3 with reference TRBV5-1 and TRBJ2-2 gives the whole variable domain KAGVTQTPRYLIKTRGQQVTLSCSPISGHRSVSWYQQTPGQGLQFLFEYFSETQRNKGNFPGRFSGRQFSNSRSEMNVSTLELGDSALYLCASSGGSGSTGELFFGEGSRLTVL.

The rearrangement links TRBV5-6 to TRBJ1-3, with D hard to call. This CDR3 has 13 amino acids. The ends were cut back, 3 bases at V and 4 bases at J, with 8 bases in the middle. CDR1 and CDR2 from the germline V gene are SGHDT and YYEEEE. CDR3 in DNA: TGTGCCAGCAGCTCGAAGGCCGGAAACACCATATATTTT. It encodes CASSSKAGNTIYF. Combining the CDR3 with reference TRBV5-6 and TRBJ1-3 gives the whole variable domain DAGVTQSPTHLIKTRGQQVTLRCSPKSGHDTVSWYQQALGQGPQFIFQYYEEEERQRGNFPDRFSGHQFPNYSSELNVNALLLGDSALYLCASSSKAGNTIYFGEGSWLTVV.

The genes are TRBV6-1 and TRBJ2-5, with D possibly being TRBD1 (6 bases). Trimming cost V 7 bases and J 5 bases, with 14 bases left between them. The CDR3 covers 13 residues. Looked up from germline, CDR1 is MNHNS and CDR2 is SASEGT. CDR3 loop: CASKGHNGETQYF. CDR3 nucleotides: TGTGCCAGCAAGGGACATAATGGGGAGACCCAGTACTTC.

The chain links TRBV5-1 to TRBJ2-5; D may be TRBD1 or TRBD2 (5 bases each). Germline loops: CDR1 SGHRS, CDR2 YFSETQ. The CDR3 totals 15 residues. V lost 9 bases and J lost 2, with 20 bases in between. The CDR3 here is CATRNQGVQQETQYF. DNA of the CDR3: TGCGCCACCAGGAACCAGGGAGTTCAGCAAGAGACCCAGTACTTC. Supplemented by reference TRBV5-1 and TRBJ2-5, the full variable domain reads KAGVTQTPRYLIKTRGQQVTLSCSPISGHRSVSWYQQTPGQGLQFLFEYFSETQRNKGNFPGRFSGRQFSNSRSEMNVSTLELGDSALYLCATRNQGVQQETQYFGPGTRLLVL.

The chain joins TRBV3-1 to TRBJ2-6; tentatively, D is TRBD1 (6 bases). The V end lost 6 bases, the J end lost 3 bases, and 12 bases lay between the germline ends. CDR3 length: 15 residues. Germline lookup yields CDR1 LGHDT and CDR2 YNNKEL (reference sequence). CDR3 sequence (DNA): TGTGCCAGCAGGCTCGCAGGGGTTGGGGCCAACGTCCTGACTTTC. Its protein is CASRLAGVGANVLTF.

This clonotype appeared a few times. The V and J genes are TRBV4-3 and TRBJ2-3, with a tentative D call TRBD2 (5 bases). Trimming took 1 base from V and 1 from J, leaving 9 bases between them. Germline lookup yields CDR1 LGHNA and CDR2 YSLEER. CDR3 length: 15 residues. The CDR3 DNA reads as TGCGCCAGCAGCCAAGCCGCGGGCGGCACAGATACGCAGTATTTT. Translating it yields CASSQAAGGTDTQYF.

In DNA form, the CDR3 reads TGTGCCAGTCAGGGGGGAACGAGCAATCAGCCCCAGCATTTT. Translating gives CASQGGTSNQPQHF. The chain joins TRBV28 to TRBJ1-5; 7 positions match TRBD1. Germline CDR1 and CDR2: MDHEN and SYDVKM. The CDR3 loop spans 14 amino acids. J gave up 1 base and V 9 bases, and 6 bases lay outside the gene matches.

The chain links TRBV6-1 to TRBJ1-4, with D possibly TRBD1 on 6 matching bases. Germline CDR1 reads MNHNS; CDR2 reads SASEGT. V was cut by 6 bases and J by 0 bases, with 8 bases left in between. The CDR3 consists of 14 residues. The CDR3 reads CASRTGPTNEKLFF. CDR3 in DNA: TGTGCCAGCAGGACAGGACCAACTAATGAAAAACTGTTTTTT.

This chain uses TRBV30 with TRBJ1-6, with 10 bases aligning to TRBD1. Germline assignment: CDR1 GTSNPN and CDR2 SVGIG (reference sequence). The CDR3 covers 16 residues. The V and J ends lost 3 bases and 6 bases, in that order; junction bases with no gene match: 8. This chain's CDR3 is CAWSAWDRGFNSPLHF. For the CDR3, the DNA is TGTGCCTGGAGCGCCTGGGACAGGGGCTTTAATTCACCCCTCCACTTT.

This clonotype was recorded many times. CDR3 amino acids: CASRRSGAKYNEQFF. The CDR3 DNA reads as TGTGCCAGCCGACGGTCAGGGGCAAAGTACAATGAGCAGTTCTTC. V is TRBV7-9 and J is TRBJ2-1, with D perhaps matching TRBD1 (6 bases). Trimming left V 8 bases short and J 4 bases short, with 18 bases between. Looked up from germline, CDR1 is SEHNR and CDR2 is FQNEAQ (reference sequence). CDR3 length: 15 amino acids.

This sequence joins TRBV11-2 and TRBJ2-2; the D gene is possibly TRBD1 (6 bases). CDR3 length: 19 amino acids. CDR1 and CDR2 from the germline V gene are SGHAT and FQNNGV. V lost 2 bases to trimming and J lost 0 bases, with 19 bases between them. The CDR3 DNA follows: TGTGCCAGCAGCTTAAAGTCGAGAACAGGGTTCGCGAACACCGGGGAGCTGTTTTTT. It yields the protein CASSLKSRTGFANTGELFF.

The gene calls are TRBV7-2 and TRBJ2-6; D not resolved. From germline, CDR1 is SGHTA and CDR2 FQGNSA. This CDR3 has 18 amino acids. Trimming pared 0 bases from V and 1 base from J, leaving 13 bases between. The CDR3: CASSLAAKSLSGANVLTF. The DNA of the CDR3 is TGTGCCAGCAGCTTAGCAGCAAAGAGCTTGTCTGGGGCCAACGTCCTGACTTTC.

About this clonotype: A read error is likely, as this CDR3 ends without the conserved phenylalanine or tryptophan. The J gene is TRBJ2-7, the V gene TRBV7-9, with a tentative D call TRBD1 (6 bases). Germline CDR1 reads SEHNR; CDR2 reads FQNEAQ (reference sequence). Trimming took off 2 bases at V and 2 bases at J, with 19 bases between the two ends. The CDR3 consists of 17 residues. CDR3 nucleotide sequence: TGTGCCAGCAGCTTATTCAGAACGGGACATGGCGCCTACGAGCAGTACTTA. It specifies CASSLFRTGHGAYEQYL.

In its sample, this clonotype was seen many times. The chain carries TRBV5-1 and TRBJ2-3; the D gene is possibly TRBD2 (6 bases). This CDR3 contains 16 residues. Trimming removed 4 bases at V and 0 bases at J, with 15 bases between. Germline-derived CDR1 and CDR2 are SGHRS and YFSETQ. This CDR3 reads CASSIRPGTSTDTQYF. DNA for the CDR3: TGCGCCAGCAGCATAAGACCCGGGACTAGCACAGATACGCAGTATTTT. The whole variable domain, filled in from reference TRBV5-1 and TRBJ2-3, reads KAGVTQTPRYLIKTRGQQVTLSCSPISGHRSVSWYQQTPGQGLQFLFEYFSETQRNKGNFPGRFSGRQFSNSRSEMNVSTLELGDSALYLCASSIRPGTSTDTQYFGPGTRLTVL.

This clonotype was counted a few times. The chain recombines TRBV12-3 or TRBV12-4 with TRBJ2-7, with unresolved D. V dropped 5 bases and J dropped 1 base, with 12 bases sitting between them. This CDR3 is built from 14 residues. CDR3 amino acids: CASSPLGISYEQYF. The CDR3 bases are TGTGCCAGCAGTCCATTAGGAATTTCCTACGAGCAGTACTTC.

The rearrangement uses TRBV7-2 and TRBJ1-1; D remains ambiguous. Germline V gives CDR1 SGHTA, CDR2 FQGNSA. This CDR3 has 14 amino acids. Trimming shortened V by 5 bases and J by 7 bases, and 17 bases separated the two germline ends. CDR3 DNA sequence: TGTGCCAGCAGCCCAGGTCGGGGTGAAGGTGAAGCTTTCTTT. It yields the protein CASSPGRGEGEAFF.

This clonotype was counted between two and nine times. The chain uses TRBV6-2 or TRBV6-3 and TRBJ2-1; TRBD2 matches at 11 bases. V was clipped by 1 base and J by 6 bases; unmatched bases: 2. The germline CDR1 and CDR2 sequences are MNHEY and SVGEGT. This CDR3 spans 15 amino acids. The CDR3 DNA is TGTGCCAGCAGTTACTTCGGGACTAGCGGCAATGAGCAGTTCTTC. Translated: CASSYFGTSGNEQFF.

The chain is built from TRBV2 and TRBJ2-2; D possibly corresponds to TRBD1 (6 bases). The CDR3 is made up of 14 amino acids. The germline V gene encodes CDR1 SNHLY and CDR2 FYNNEI. V was trimmed by 6 bases and J by 7 bases, leaving 15 bases between them. CDR3 residues: CASRAGTIGGELFF. Here the CDR3 DNA reads TGTGCCAGCAGAGCCGGGACAATCGGCGGGGAGCTGTTTTTT.

This clonotype was seen only a few times. The DNA for the CDR3 is TGCGCCAGCAGCTTCCAGGGGATAACGTTAACCACAGATACGCAGTATTTT. Its protein is CASSFQGITLTTDTQYF. This chain links TRBV5-1 with TRBJ2-3, with D perhaps matching TRBD1 (6 bases). The CDR3 length is 17 residues. The germline V gene has CDR1 SGHRS and CDR2 YFSETQ. The ends were cut back, 2 bases at V and 2 bases at J, with 18 bases in the middle. Complete variable domain (other parts from reference TRBV5-1 and TRBJ2-3): KAGVTQTPRYLIKTRGQQVTLSCSPISGHRSVSWYQQTPGQGLQFLFEYFSETQRNKGNFPGRFSGRQFSNSRSEMNVSTLELGDSALYLCASSFQGITLTTDTQYFGPGTRLTVL.

The genes are TRBV4-3 and TRBJ2-5; D uncertain. The germline V gene encodes CDR1 LGHNA and CDR2 YSLEER. The CDR3 has 15 amino acids. With 0 bases removed from V and 8 bases from J, the gap between germline ends came to 16 bases. The CDR3 DNA is TGCGCCAGCAGCCAAGATGCCGAAAAGTCAGGAACCCAGTACTTC. Translation gives CASSQDAEKSGTQYF.

This clonotype showed up just a few times. This rearrangement joins TRBV4-3 to TRBJ2-7; a weak D match, TRBD2 (5 bases). V lost 2 bases to trimming and J lost 2 bases, with 13 bases between them. The CDR3 is 15 amino acids. The germline CDR1 and CDR2 sequences are LGHNA and YSLEER. The CDR3 region is CASSQLRSGTYEQYF. DNA of the CDR3: TGCGCCAGCAGCCAACTACGCAGCGGAACCTACGAGCAGTACTTC.

This chain joins TRBV5-6 and TRBJ2-7; either TRBD1 or TRBD2 may fit D (5 bases each). Between the trimmed V and J ends, which lost 0 bases and 5 bases, there was a span of 12 bases. CDR1 SGHDT and CDR2 YYEEEE come from the germline V gene. CDR3 length equals 14 residues. The CDR3 DNA follows: TGTGCCAGCAGCTTGGAGGGGACGGATAACGAGCAGTACTTC. As protein: CASSLEGTDNEQYF.

The rearrangement uses TRBV20-1 and TRBJ1-6; 8 nucleotides line up with TRBD1. The CDR3 runs 15 residues. The germline CDR1 and CDR2 sequences are DFQATT and SNEGSKA (reference sequence). V was clipped by 6 bases and J by 4 bases; unmatched bases: 8. This chain's CDR3 is CSAMGTGLYNSPLHF. CDR3 coding DNA: TGCAGTGCCATGGGGACAGGACTTTATAATTCACCCCTCCACTTT.

The chain joins TRBV20-1 to TRBJ2-1; no reliable D call. Germline assignment: CDR1 DFQATT and CDR2 SNEGSKA (reference sequence). The CDR3 spans 14 residues. V was clipped by 3 bases and J by 8 bases, with 17 bases between them. CDR3 in amino acids: CSASRIVPTDEQFF. In DNA form, the CDR3 reads TGCAGTGCTAGTAGGATAGTCCCCACAGATGAGCAGTTCTTC.

In this sample, this clonotype turned up a few times. The rearrangement joins TRBV4-3 to TRBJ1-5; 9 nucleotides align to TRBD1. J lost 5 bases, V lost 1 base, and 0 bases had no gene match. CDR1 is LGHNA and CDR2 is YSLEER in the germline V gene. This CDR3 comprises 14 residues. As DNA, the CDR3 is TGCGCCAGCAGCCAAGGGACAGGGGATCAGCCCCAGCATTTT. Protein sequence: CASSQGTGDQPQHF.

This clonotype was observed a handful of times. The chain couples TRBV4-1 to TRBJ2-5; TRBD2 agrees at 7 bases. The V gene's germline CDR1 is MGHRA and CDR2 YSYEKL. The V segment lost 4 bases and the J segment 3 bases; nucleotides outside the gene matches: 11. This CDR3 comprises 16 residues. The CDR3 spells CASSPSGIGGEETQYF. As DNA, the CDR3 is TGCGCCAGCAGCCCTTCGGGGATTGGGGGGGAAGAGACCCAGTACTTC.

The chain uses TRBV11-2 and TRBJ2-5; 8 bases line up with TRBD1. Germline CDR1 and CDR2: SGHAT and FQNNGV. The ends lost 5 bases at V and 4 bases at J; junction bases unmatched: 6. This CDR3 has 14 residues. The CDR3 DNA follows: TGTGCCAGCAGCAATACAGGGGGTCTAGAGACCCAGTACTTC. It yields the protein CASSNTGGLETQYF.

This clonotype has a handful of counts. V gene TRBV12-3 or TRBV12-4 combines with J gene TRBJ1-1; D not resolved. Trimming removed 3 bases from V and 5 bases from J, with 7 bases in between. This CDR3 is 12 amino acids long. The CDR3 is CASSFGWTEAFF. As DNA, the CDR3 is TGTGCCAGCAGTTTTGGGTGGACTGAAGCTTTCTTT.

This chain connects TRBV6-5 to TRBJ2-4, with D perhaps TRBD1 or TRBD2 (6 bases each). The CDR3 length is 18 residues. CDR1 and CDR2 from the germline V gene are MNHEY and SVGAGI. The germline V and J ends were trimmed by 0 bases and 0 bases, with 15 bases remaining between them. CDR3 nucleotides: TGTGCCAGCAGTTACTCGAAAGGAGGGGGGATAGCCAAAAACATTCAGTACTTC. Its translation: CASSYSKGGGIAKNIQYF.

This clonotype was observed many times. This chain uses TRBV29-1 with TRBJ2-3; either TRBD1 or TRBD2 may supply D (5 bases each). Trimming pared 4 bases from V and 4 bases from J, leaving 12 bases between. Germline CDR1 reads SQVTM; CDR2 reads ANQGSEA. The CDR3 extends over 13 amino acids. The CDR3 DNA is TGCAGCGTTGGAGGGGCGCCGGCAGATACGCAGTATTTT. Its protein is CSVGGAPADTQYF.